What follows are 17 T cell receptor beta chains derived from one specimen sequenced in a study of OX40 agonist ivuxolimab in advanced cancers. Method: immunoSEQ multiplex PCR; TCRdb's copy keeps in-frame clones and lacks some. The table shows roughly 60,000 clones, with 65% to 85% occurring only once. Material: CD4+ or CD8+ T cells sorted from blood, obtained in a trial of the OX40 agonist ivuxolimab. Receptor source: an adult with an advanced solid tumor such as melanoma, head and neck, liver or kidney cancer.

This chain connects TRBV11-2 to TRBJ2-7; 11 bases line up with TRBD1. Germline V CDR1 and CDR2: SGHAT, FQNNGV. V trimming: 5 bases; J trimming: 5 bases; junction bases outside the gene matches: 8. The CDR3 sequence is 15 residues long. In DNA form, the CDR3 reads TGTGCCAGCAGCACGAGGACAGGGGGCTTCGACGAGCAGTACTTC. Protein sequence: CASSTRTGGFDEQYF.

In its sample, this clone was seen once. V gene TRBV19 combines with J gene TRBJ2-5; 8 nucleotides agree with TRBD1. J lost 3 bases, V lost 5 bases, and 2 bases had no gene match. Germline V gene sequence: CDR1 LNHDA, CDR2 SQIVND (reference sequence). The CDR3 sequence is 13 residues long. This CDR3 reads CASSQDREETQYF. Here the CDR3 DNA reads TGTGCCAGTAGTCAGGACAGGGAAGAGACCCAGTACTTC.

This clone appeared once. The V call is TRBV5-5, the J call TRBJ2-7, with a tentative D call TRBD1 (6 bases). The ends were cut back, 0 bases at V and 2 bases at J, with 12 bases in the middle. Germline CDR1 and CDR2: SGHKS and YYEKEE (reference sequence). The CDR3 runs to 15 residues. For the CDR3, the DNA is TGTGCCAGCAGCTTGGCGAGGGGGACGACCTACGAGCAGTACTTC. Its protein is CASSLARGTTYEQYF.

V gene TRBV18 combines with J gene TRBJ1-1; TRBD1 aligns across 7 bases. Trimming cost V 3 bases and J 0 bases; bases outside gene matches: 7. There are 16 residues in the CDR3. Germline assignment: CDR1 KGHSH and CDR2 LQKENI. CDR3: CASSPRGQQLNTEAFF. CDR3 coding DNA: TGTGCCAGCTCACCTAGGGGACAGCAACTGAACACTGAAGCTTTCTTT.

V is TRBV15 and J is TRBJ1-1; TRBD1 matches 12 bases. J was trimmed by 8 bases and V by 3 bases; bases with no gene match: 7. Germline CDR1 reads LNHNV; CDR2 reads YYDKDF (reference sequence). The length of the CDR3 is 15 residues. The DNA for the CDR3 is TGTGCCACCAGCAGCCGGGGACAGGGGGCGGCGGAAGCTTTCTTT. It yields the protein CATSSRGQGAAEAFF.

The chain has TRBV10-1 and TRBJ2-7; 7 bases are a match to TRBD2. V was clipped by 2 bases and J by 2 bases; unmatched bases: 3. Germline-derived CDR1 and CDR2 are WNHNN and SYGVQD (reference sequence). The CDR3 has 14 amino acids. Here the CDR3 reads CASSEIRGAYEQYF. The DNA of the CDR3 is TGCGCCAGCAGTGAGATTCGGGGGGCCTACGAGCAGTACTTC.

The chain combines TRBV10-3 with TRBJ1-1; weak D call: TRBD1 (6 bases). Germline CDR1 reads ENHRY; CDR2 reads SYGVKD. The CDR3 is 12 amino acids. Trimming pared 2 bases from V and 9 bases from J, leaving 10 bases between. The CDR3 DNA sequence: TGTGCCATCAGTGAGACCGGGACAAAAGCTTTCTTT. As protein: CAISETGTKAFF.

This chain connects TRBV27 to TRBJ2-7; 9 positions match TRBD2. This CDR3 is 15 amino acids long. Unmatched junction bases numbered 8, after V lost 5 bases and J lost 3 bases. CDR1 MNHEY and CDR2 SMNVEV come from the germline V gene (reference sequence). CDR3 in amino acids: CASSEASGNIYEQYF. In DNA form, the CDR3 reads TGTGCCAGCAGTGAAGCTAGCGGGAACATCTACGAGCAGTACTTC.

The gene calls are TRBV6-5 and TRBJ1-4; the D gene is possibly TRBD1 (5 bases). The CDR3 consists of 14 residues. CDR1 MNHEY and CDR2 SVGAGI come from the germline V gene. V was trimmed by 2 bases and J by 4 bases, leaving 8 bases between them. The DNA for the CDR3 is TGTGCCAGCAGTTACGGGACTGGTAATGAAAAACTGTTTTTT. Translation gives CASSYGTGNEKLFF.

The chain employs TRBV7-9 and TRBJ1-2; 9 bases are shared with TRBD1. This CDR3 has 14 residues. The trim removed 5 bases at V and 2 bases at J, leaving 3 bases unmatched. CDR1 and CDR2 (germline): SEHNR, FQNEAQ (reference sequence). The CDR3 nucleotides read TGTGCCAGCAGCCGTGGACAGGGGAACTATGGCTACACCTTC. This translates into CASSRGQGNYGYTF.

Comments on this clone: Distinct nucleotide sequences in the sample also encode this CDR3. The chain's CDR3 is CASSTGATNEKLFF. CDR3 bases: TGTGCCAGCAGCACAGGCGCAACTAATGAAAAACTGTTTTTT. The gene calls are TRBV27 and TRBJ1-4; D is possibly TRBD1 (5 bases). The germline gives CDR1 MNHEY, CDR2 SMNVEV (reference sequence). This CDR3 is 14 amino acids long. The V and J ends lost 6 bases and 0 bases respectively, with 8 bases between them.

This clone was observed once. CDR3 in amino acids: CAISESLGTGGRNEQFF. The CDR3 DNA sequence: TGTGCCATCAGTGAGTCCCTCGGGACAGGGGGGCGCAATGAGCAGTTCTTC. The chain combines TRBV10-3 with TRBJ2-1; 11 nucleotides agree with TRBD1. Germline V gives CDR1 ENHRY, CDR2 SYGVKD. Trimming removed 0 bases from V and 6 bases from J; junction bases left unmatched: 7. This CDR3 is 17 amino acids long.

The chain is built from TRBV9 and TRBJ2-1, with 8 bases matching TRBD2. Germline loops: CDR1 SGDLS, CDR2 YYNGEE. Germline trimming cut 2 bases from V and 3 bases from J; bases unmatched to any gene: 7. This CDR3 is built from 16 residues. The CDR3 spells CASSVAAGGHYNEQFF. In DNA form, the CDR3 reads TGTGCCAGCAGCGTCGCTGCGGGAGGCCACTACAATGAGCAGTTCTTC.

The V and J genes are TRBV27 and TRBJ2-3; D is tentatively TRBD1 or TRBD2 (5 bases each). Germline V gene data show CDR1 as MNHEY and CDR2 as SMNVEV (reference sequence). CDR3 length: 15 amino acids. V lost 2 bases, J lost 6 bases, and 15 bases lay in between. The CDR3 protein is CASSLGGYPLDTQYF. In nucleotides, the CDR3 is TGTGCCAGCAGTTTAGGGGGTTACCCCCTGGATACGCAGTATTTT.

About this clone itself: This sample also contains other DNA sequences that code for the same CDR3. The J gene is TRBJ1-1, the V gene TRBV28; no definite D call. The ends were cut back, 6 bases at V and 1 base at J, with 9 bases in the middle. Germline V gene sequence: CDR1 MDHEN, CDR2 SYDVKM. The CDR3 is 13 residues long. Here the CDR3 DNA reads TGTGCCAGCAGGGGAACAGCGAACACTGAAGCTTTCTTT. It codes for CASRGTANTEAFF.

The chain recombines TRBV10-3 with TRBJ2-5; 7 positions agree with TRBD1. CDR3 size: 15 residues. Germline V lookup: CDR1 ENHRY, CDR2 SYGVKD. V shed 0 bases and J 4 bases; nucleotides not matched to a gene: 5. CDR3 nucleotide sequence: TGTGCCATCAGTGAGTCGGCGGCAGGGGGAGAGACCCAGTACTTC. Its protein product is CAISESAAGGETQYF.

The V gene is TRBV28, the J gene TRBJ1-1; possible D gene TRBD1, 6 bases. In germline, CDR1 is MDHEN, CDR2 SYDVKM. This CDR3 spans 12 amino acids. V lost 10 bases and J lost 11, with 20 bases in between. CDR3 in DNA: TGTGCCACTTCCCCTATCACAGGGAGGGCTTTCTTT. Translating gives CATSPITGRAFF.